A selection of T cell receptor beta chains follows, all from one sample in a study of radiotherapy plus CTLA-4 blockade in lung cancer. Repertoires were generated with immunoSEQ multiplex PCR, while TCRdb's copy carries only in-frame clones and drops some. The data hold about 53,000 clones, with approximately 85% observed a single time. Material: peripheral blood, obtained from a patient treated with radiotherapy plus ipilimumab. Receptors originate from a human donor with non-small cell lung cancer whose response to radiotherapy plus ipilimumab could not be evaluated. Both conserved end residues are part of each CDR3. Each record gives: D gene, clone size, V gene, J gene, CDR3 DNA, CDR3 protein. D genes are given only for firm matches. Rows give clone size only sometimes, using once, few, many, or a class for an expanded clone.

>-|-|TRBV6-6|TRBJ2-1
TGTGCCAGCAGCCCCGACGGAGGCCAGCCGCGGCAGTTCTTC
CASSPDGGQPRQFF
>TRBD1|-|TRBV14|TRBJ1-4
TGTGCCAGCAGCCGGGGACAGGGTTCAGCTAATGAAAAACTGTTTTTT
CASSRGQGSANEKLFF
>-|-|TRBV2|TRBJ1-1
TGTGCCAGCAATCTCAGGGGTGAGGACACTGAAGCTTTCTTT
CASNLRGEDTEAFF
>TRBD1|-|TRBV10-3|TRBJ1-5
TGTGCCATCAGTGCGGACAGGGCACCCAATCAGCCCCAGCATTTT
CAISADRAPNQPQHF
>TRBD1|-|TRBV7-8|TRBJ1-5
TGTGCCAGCAGCTTTCAACAGGGGAATAATCAGCCCCAGCATTTT
CASSFQQGNNQPQHF
>TRBD1|-|TRBV27|TRBJ1-5
TGTGCCAGCAGTTCAGGACAGGGTGTTTTTCAGCCCCAGCATTTT
CASSSGQGVFQPQHF
>-|-|TRBV28|TRBJ2-5
TGTGCCAGCAGTTTCGTCAGGGTTAGGGAGACCCAGTACTTC
CASSFVRVRETQYF
>TRBD2|-|TRBV9|TRBJ2-1
TGTGCCAGCAGCGTAGCTCCGACTAGCGGCAACAATGAGCAGTTCTTC
CASSVAPTSGNNEQFF
>-|-|TRBV10-3|TRBJ2-3
TGTGCCATCAGCCAGGGGAGTAGCACAGATACGCAGTATTTT
CAISQGSSTDTQYF
>-|few|TRBV7-2|TRBJ1-2
TGTGCCAGCAGCCCCGGGACACCAGCTAACTATGGCTACACCTTC
CASSPGTPANYGYTF
>-|once|TRBV7-2|TRBJ2-3
TGTGCCAGCAGCTTCTTTCCAGATACGCAGTATTTT
CASSFFPDTQYF
>-|-|TRBV29-1|TRBJ1-1
TGCAGCGCTCAGGGTAGCACTGAAGCTTTCTTT
CSAQGSTEAFF
>-|-|TRBV6-5|TRBJ2-3
TGTGCCAGCAGTCCACAGGGTCCTCACACAGATACGCAGTATTTT
CASSPQGPHTDTQYF
>-|-|TRBV19|TRBJ2-7
TGTGCCAGTAGCAGGGGCCCCGACGAGCAGTACTTC
CASSRGPDEQYF
>-|-|TRBV15|TRBJ2-1
TGTGCCACCAGCAGTAGGGCGGGTGGCTACAATGAGCAGTTCTTC
CATSSRAGGYNEQFF
>-|once|TRBV28|TRBJ1-3
TGTGCCAGCAGTTCCGCAGGCGGGAGAGGAAACACCATATATTTT
CASSSAGGRGNTIYF
>-|-|TRBV4-3|TRBJ1-1
TGCGCCAGCAGCCTACTAACGGGGAACACTGAAGCTTTCTTT
CASSLLTGNTEAFF
>-|-|TRBV7-8|TRBJ2-7
TGTGCCAGCAGCTCGCGACAGTGGGACGAGCAGTACTTC
CASSSRQWDEQYF
>TRBD1|-|TRBV9|TRBJ2-1
TGTGCCAGCAGCGTAGGATGGGACAGGGTACTCAATGAGCAGTTCTTC
CASSVGWDRVLNEQFF
>-|-|TRBV28|TRBJ2-3
TGTGCCAGCAGTAGGGTGGACAGAACTAGCACAGATACGCAGTATTTT
CASSRVDRTSTDTQYF
>-|-|TRBV10-3|TRBJ1-2
TGTGCCATCAGTGAGTCGATCCAGGGGATGACCTATGGCTACACCTTC
CAISESIQGMTYGYTF
>TRBD2|-|TRBV2|TRBJ2-5
TGTGCCAGCAGTGAAGGGGGACTAGCGGAAGAGACCCAGTACTTC
CASSEGGLAEETQYF
>-|-|TRBV20-1|TRBJ1-2
TGCAGTGCCCGCGAGGCCTATGGCTACACCTTC
CSAREAYGYTF
>TRBD2|few|TRBV5-1|TRBJ2-2
TGCGCCAGCAGCCCCCGCGGAGCGGGAGGGAGTACCGGGGAGCTGTTTTTT
CASSPRGAGGSTGELFF
>-|-|TRBV7-2|TRBJ2-1
TGTGCCAGCAGCTTAAAGGTACTAGGGAACTACTACAATGAGCAGTTCTTC
CASSLKVLGNYYNEQFF
>-|-|TRBV15|TRBJ1-2
TGTGCCACCAGCAGAGATCTGACTTTCTATGGCTACACCTTC
CATSRDLTFYGYTF
>-|-|TRBV6-6|TRBJ2-7
TGTGCCAGCAGTTATACAGGATTGGTCTACGAGCAGTACTTC
CASSYTGLVYEQYF
>-|few|TRBV4-3|TRBJ1-4
TGCGCCAGCAGCCTTCGAACAGGGAATGAAAAACTGTTTTTT
CASSLRTGNEKLFF
>-|few|TRBV28|TRBJ1-2
TGTGCCAGCTCGTACCCCCTGCGCACTAACTATGGCTACACCTTC
CASSYPLRTNYGYTF
>-|-|TRBV9|TRBJ1-2
TGTGCCAGCAGCGCCTCCGGGGAGTACGCCTTC
CASSASGEYAF
>-|-|TRBV18|TRBJ2-7
TGTGCCAGCTCACCACAGCGGGTGGGGAACGAGCAGTACTTC
CASSPQRVGNEQYF
>TRBD2|-|TRBV19|TRBJ2-1
TGTGCCAGTAGTAGCTGGACTAGCGGGAAAGGTAACCACAATGAGCAGTTCTTC
CASSSWTSGKGNHNEQFF
>TRBD1|-|TRBV18|TRBJ2-1
TGTGCCAGCTCACCATATAAGGGGACAGGGGGCGATGAGCAGTTCTTC
CASSPYKGTGGDEQFF
>TRBD2|-|TRBV5-1|TRBJ2-2
TGCGCCAGCAGCCCGGGACTAGCGGGAGACGGGGAGCTGTTTTTT
CASSPGLAGDGELFF
>TRBD2|-|TRBV7-3|TRBJ2-1
TGTGCCAGCAGCTTAATGACGGGAGGAAACAATGAGCAGTTCTTC
CASSLMTGGNNEQFF
>TRBD1|-|TRBV5-1|TRBJ2-5
TGCGCCAGCAGCCTGATTGGGACAGGGGAGTACTTC
CASSLIGTGEYF
>TRBD1|-|TRBV28|TRBJ1-2
TGTGCCAGCAGTTTCCCGGGACAGGGGGCGTTCGGCTACACCTTC
CASSFPGQGAFGYTF
>-|-|TRBV5-6|TRBJ1-5
TGTGCCAGCAGCTTGGGCGGCTCCAATCAGCCCCAGCATTTT
CASSLGGSNQPQHF
>-|-|TRBV18|TRBJ2-1
TGTGCCAGCTCACCGGTCGAACAGGCAACCCAGTTCTTC
CASSPVEQATQFF
>TRBD1|-|TRBV11-2|TRBJ1-1
TGTGCCAGCAGCTTGGACAGGTTCCCAACTGAAGCTTTCTTT
CASSLDRFPTEAFF
>-|-|TRBV29-1|TRBJ2-2
TGCAGCGTTGAAGTGGGCCCCGGGGAGCTGTTTTTT
CSVEVGPGELFF
>-|-|TRBV7-3|TRBJ2-3
TGTGCCAGCAGCTTTAACGGGGGAGTTGGAGATACGCAGTATTTT
CASSFNGGVGDTQYF
>TRBD1|-|TRBV15|TRBJ1-5
TGTGCCACCAGCATGACAGGGAACAATCAGCCCCAGCATTTT
CATSMTGNNQPQHF